This T cell receptor beta chain appears in the sequencing data of a study of OX40 agonist ivuxolimab in advanced cancers. Study details: Eligibility rules accepted prior anti-PD-1, anti-PD-L1 or anti-CTLA-4 therapy, and roughly 42% had some.

Study observations and caveats: The 0.1-3.0 mg/kg partial responders had among the lowest clonal expansion. At 0.1 to 3.0 mg/kg and by week 6, clonal expansion occurred in CD4+ and CD8+ blood T cells. Average numbers of expanded clones were greater in CD8+ T cells than in CD4+.

Of note for this clone: Its antigen remains unknown.

Data came from immunoSEQ multiplex PCR; TCRdb stores just in-frame clones and leaves some out. The data show around 18,000 clones, less than 95% seen once. This CDR3 comprises 16 residues. V lost 6 bases, J lost 4 bases, and 14 bases stayed unmatched. The germline V gene encodes CDR1 MNHEY and CDR2 SMNVEV (reference sequence). The origin of this receptor is an adult with an advanced solid tumor such as melanoma, head and neck, liver or kidney cancer. The rearrangement joins TRBV27 to TRBJ2-7, with 8 nucleotides matching TRBD1. The sequencing here drew on CD4+ or CD8+ T cells sorted from blood, taken in a trial of the OX40 agonist ivuxolimab. The CDR3 coding sequence is TGTGCCAGCAGACCTCGCGGGACAGGTGAATTGTACGAGCAGTACTTC. Translated, it gives CASRPRGTGELYEQYF.